The present entry profiles one T cell receptor beta chain with its context. With a J-beta primer mix and a sample-barcoded 5' primer, a second PCR ran roughly 6 to 11 cycles. TCRdb re-analysed the 5' RACE reads in MiXCR, keeping a single row per CDR3 protein. The sample yields about 600,000 distinct CDR3 sequences, around 48% seen once. Trimming took 5 bases from V and 0 from J; bases not matched to a gene: 15. The germline V gene encodes CDR1 DFQATT and CDR2 SNEGSKA (reference sequence). The CDR3 runs 18 residues. This sample is part of a study of blood T cells in healthy people across ages. The sequence derives from a man older than 75 in good health. The V call is TRBV20-1, the J call TRBJ2-3; TRBD2 agrees at 9 bases. The sequenced material came from blood. The CDR3 loop reads CSASQISRAGGSTDTQYF. DNA for the CDR3: TGCAGTGCTTCTCAAATATCTAGAGCGGGGGGTAGCACAGATACGCAGTATTTT.